This TCR beta chain is drawn from a study of post-analysis software for immune sequencing data. Across the whole study: Progressive-relapsing, secondary progressive and relapsing-remitting multiple sclerosis were among the disease courses included. Notes on the study in general: Under the F measure, samples that were prepared in one batch clustered strongly together. Controls' normalized Chao1 diversity significantly exceeded that of multiple sclerosis patients. There were a handful of TRBV segments more frequent in patients than controls, and TRBV5-6, TRBV5-1 and TRBV20-1 were among them.

The V end was cut by 1 base, the J end by 0 bases, with 7 bases between. The CDR3 has 15 amino acids. CDR1 and CDR2 from the germline V gene are SEHNR and FQNEAQ (reference sequence). Libraries were made from TCR beta cDNA, and they carried unique molecular identifiers. The T cell input of about 0.9 to 10 million gave approximately 460,000 cDNA molecules. TCRdb reanalysed the PCR reads using MiXCR and keeps one entry per CDR3 protein. The data hold 380,000 or so distinct CDR3 sequences, with less than 40% observed a single time. This clonotype was seen a handful of times. Its target is not known. This TCR derives from a girl aged 10-17 years with multiple sclerosis. This chain uses TRBV7-9 with TRBJ1-5; D call uncertain. Sequences were obtained from blood. CDR3: CASSLGSSSNQPQHF. The CDR3, as DNA: TGTGCCAGCAGCTTAGGATCGTCTAGCAATCAGCCCCAGCATTTT.